Sequencing of this TCR beta chain was carried out in a study of blood T cell repertoires in COVID-19. Overall study context: COVID-19 samples from acute and convalescent phases originated in the United States, Italy and Spain. PBMCs, B-cell-depleted T cells, or T cells were the source of the cDNA or gDNA that made up the material.

Study processing details: Amplifying reference gene primers gave estimates of nucleated cell counts. The table came from immunoSEQ multiplex PCR; TCRdb's copy has only in-frame clones and leaves some out. From that table come the V and J calls and clone size; the DNA was used to work out D and trimming. This sample has a few hundred thousand clones, with about 80% found just once. The CDR3 is 15 amino acids. V was trimmed by 1 base and J by 6 bases, leaving 12 bases between them. Germline CDR1 and CDR2: LNHNV and YYDKDF (reference sequence). The material sequenced was peripheral blood. This receptor was identified in a woman of 80 years or more with acute or convalescent COVID-19. V and J are TRBV15 and TRBJ1-4; D is unclear. The CDR3 is CATSRGLPGDEKLFF. Written as DNA, the CDR3 is TGTGCCACCAGCAGAGGTCTCCCAGGTGATGAAAAACTGTTTTTT.